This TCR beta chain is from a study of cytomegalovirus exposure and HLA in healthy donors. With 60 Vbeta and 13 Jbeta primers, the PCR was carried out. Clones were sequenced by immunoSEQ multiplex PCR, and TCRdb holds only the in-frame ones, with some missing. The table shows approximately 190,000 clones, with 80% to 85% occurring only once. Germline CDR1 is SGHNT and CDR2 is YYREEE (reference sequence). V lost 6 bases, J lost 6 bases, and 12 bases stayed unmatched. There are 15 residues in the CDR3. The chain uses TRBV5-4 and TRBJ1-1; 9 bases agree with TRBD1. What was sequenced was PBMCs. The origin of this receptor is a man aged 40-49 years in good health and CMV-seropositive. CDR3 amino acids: CASNPRDREFSEAFF. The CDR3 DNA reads TGTGCCAGCAATCCCCGGGACAGGGAATTTTCTGAAGCTTTCTTT.